The 2 T cell receptor beta chains below come from one sample, sequenced in a study of monozygotic twins with inflammatory bowel disease. Reanalyzing the 5' RACE reads, TCRdb keeps one entry per CDR3 protein, without DNA. The sample has fewer than 200,000 distinct CDR3 sequences. Sequencing was carried out using blood. The receptor set was obtained from a human donor with ulcerative colitis or Crohn's disease, or a healthy co-twin of an affected twin (not recorded which).

The chain has TRBV30 and TRBJ2-7. From germline, CDR1 is GTSNPN and CDR2 SVGIG (reference sequence). The CDR3 sequence is 13 residues long. The CDR3 protein is CAWTGRAFYEQYF.

The chain employs TRBV6-5 and TRBJ2-5; TCRdb proposes TRBD1, but this gene call is untestable without DNA. This CDR3 has 15 residues. CDR1 and CDR2 from the germline V gene are MNHEY and SVGAGI. CDR3 residues: CASSYGAGGWETQYF.